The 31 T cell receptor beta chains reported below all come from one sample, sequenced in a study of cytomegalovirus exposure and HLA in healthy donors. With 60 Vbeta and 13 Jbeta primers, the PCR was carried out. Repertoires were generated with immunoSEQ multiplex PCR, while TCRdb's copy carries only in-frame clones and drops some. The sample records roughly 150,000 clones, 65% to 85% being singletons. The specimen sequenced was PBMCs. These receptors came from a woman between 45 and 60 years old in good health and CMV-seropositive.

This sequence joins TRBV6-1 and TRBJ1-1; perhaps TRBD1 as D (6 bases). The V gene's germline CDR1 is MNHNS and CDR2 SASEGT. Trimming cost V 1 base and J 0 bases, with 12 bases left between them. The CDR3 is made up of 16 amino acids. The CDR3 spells CASSEGPGVMNTEAFF. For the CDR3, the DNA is TGTGCCAGCAGTGAAGGGCCAGGGGTTATGAACACTGAAGCTTTCTTT.

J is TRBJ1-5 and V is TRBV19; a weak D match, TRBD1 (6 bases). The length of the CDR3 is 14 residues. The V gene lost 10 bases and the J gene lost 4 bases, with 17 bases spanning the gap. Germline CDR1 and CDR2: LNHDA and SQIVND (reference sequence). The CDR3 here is CATSTGQINQPQHF. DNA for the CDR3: TGTGCCACATCGACAGGACAGATTAATCAGCCCCAGCATTTT.

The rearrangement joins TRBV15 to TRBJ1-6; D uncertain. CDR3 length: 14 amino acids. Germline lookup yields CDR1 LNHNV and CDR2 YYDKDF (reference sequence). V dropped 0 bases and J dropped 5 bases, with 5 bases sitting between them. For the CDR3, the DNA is TGTGCCACCAGCAGAGATCAGAATAATTCACCCCTCCACTTT. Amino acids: CATSRDQNNSPLHF.

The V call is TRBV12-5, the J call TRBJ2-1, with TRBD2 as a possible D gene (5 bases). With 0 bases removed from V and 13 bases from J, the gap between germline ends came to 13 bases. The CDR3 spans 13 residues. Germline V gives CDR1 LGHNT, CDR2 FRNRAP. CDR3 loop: CASGLVGSPSQFF. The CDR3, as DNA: TGTGCTAGTGGTTTGGTAGGGAGCCCCAGCCAGTTCTTC.

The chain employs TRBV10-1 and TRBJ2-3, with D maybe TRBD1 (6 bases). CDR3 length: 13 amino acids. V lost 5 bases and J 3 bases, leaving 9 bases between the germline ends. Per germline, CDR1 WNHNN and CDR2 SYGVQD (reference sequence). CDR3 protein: CASSSRGTDTQYF. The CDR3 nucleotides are TGCGCCAGCAGTAGCAGGGGAACAGATACGCAGTATTTT.

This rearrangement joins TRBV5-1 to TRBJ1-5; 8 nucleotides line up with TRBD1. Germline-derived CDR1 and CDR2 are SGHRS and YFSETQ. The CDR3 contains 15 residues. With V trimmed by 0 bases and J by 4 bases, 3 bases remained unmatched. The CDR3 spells CASSLEGQENQPQHF. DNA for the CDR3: TGCGCCAGCAGCTTGGAGGGACAGGAGAATCAGCCCCAGCATTTT.

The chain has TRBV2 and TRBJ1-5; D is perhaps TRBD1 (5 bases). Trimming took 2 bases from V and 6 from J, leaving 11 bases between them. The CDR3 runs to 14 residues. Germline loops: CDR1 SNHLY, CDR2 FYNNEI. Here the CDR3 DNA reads TGTGCCAGCAGTGAAATAGGGGTTGGTCAGCCCCAGCATTTT. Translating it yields CASSEIGVGQPQHF.

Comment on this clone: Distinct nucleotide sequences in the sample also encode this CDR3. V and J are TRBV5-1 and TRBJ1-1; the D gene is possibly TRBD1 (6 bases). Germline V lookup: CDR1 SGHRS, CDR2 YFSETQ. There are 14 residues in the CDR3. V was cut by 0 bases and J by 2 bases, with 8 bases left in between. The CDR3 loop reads CASSLAGGNTEAFF. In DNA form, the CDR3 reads TGCGCCAGCAGCTTGGCTGGGGGCAACACTGAAGCTTTCTTT.

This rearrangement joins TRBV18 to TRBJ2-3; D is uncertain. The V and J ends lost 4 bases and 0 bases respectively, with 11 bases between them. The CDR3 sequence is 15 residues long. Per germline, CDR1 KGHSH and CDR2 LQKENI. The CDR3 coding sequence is TGTGCCAGCTCACAACTTCAAGAAAGCACAGATACGCAGTATTTT. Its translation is CASSQLQESTDTQYF.

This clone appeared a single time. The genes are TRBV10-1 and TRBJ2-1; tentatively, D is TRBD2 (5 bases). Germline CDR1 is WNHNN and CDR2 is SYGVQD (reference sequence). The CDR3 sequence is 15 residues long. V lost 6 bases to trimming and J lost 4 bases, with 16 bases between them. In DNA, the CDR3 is TGCGCCAGCAGCCCTACGGGGATGGGGTACAATGAGCAGTTCTTC. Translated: CASSPTGMGYNEQFF.

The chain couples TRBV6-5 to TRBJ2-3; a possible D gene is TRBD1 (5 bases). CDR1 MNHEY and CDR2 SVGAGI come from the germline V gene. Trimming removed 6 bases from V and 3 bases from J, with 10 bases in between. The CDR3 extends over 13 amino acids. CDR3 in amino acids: CASSRQLTDTQYF. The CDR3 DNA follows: TGTGCCAGCAGCCGACAGTTAACAGATACGCAGTATTTT.

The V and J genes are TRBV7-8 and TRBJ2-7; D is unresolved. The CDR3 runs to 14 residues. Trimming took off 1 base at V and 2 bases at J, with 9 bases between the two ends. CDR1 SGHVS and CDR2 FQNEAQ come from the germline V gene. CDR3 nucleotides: TGTGCCAGCAGCTTAGAACTCGGTGCCTACGAGCAGTACTTC. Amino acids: CASSLELGAYEQYF.

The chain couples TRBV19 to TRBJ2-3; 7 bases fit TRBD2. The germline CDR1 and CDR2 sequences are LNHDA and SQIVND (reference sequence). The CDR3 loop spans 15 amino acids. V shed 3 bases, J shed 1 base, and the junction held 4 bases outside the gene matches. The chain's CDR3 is CASSIFLAGTDTQYF. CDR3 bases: TGTGCCAGTAGTATCTTTCTAGCGGGCACAGATACGCAGTATTTT.

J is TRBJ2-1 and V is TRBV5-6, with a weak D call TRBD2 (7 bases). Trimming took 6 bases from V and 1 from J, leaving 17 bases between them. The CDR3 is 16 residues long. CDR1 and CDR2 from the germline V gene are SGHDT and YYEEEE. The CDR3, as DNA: TGTGCCAGCAAACTGGGGGGGCCTAGGTCCTACAATGAGCAGTTCTTC. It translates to CASKLGGPRSYNEQFF.

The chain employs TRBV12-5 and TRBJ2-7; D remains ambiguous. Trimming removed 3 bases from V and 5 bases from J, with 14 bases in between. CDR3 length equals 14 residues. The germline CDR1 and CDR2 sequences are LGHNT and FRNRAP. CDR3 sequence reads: CASGFGLVMNEQYF. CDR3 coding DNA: TGTGCTAGTGGTTTTGGTCTAGTCATGAACGAGCAGTACTTC.

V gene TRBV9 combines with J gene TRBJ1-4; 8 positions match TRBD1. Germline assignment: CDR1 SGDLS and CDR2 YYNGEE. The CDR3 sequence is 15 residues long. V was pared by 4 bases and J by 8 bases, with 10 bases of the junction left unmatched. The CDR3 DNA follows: TGTGCCAGCAGCCCACGGACAGGGTTGAGCGAAAAACTGTTTTTT. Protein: CASSPRTGLSEKLFF.

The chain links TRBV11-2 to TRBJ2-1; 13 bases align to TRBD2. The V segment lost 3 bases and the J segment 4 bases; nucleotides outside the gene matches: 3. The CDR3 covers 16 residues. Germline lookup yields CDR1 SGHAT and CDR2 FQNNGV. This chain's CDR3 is CASSFRTSGGYNEQFF. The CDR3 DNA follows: TGTGCCAGCAGCTTCCGGACTAGCGGGGGATACAATGAGCAGTTCTTC.

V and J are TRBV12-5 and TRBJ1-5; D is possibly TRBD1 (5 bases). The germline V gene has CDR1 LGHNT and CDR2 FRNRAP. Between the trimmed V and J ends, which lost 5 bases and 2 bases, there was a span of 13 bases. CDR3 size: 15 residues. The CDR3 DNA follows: TGTGCTAGTGGTCCAGGGAATCGGGGCAATCAGCCCCAGCATTTT. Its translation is CASGPGNRGNQPQHF.

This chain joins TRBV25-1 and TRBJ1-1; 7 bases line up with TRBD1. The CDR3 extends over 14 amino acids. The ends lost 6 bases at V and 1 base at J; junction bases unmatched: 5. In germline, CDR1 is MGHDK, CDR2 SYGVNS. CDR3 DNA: TGTGCCAGCAGGGACAGGTCCTCGAACACTGAAGCTTTCTTT. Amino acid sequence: CASRDRSSNTEAFF.

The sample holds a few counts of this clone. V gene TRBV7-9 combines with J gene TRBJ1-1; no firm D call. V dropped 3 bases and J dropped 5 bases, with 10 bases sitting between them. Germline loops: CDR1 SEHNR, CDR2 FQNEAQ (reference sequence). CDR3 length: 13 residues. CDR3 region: CASSFAGGTEAFF. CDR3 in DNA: TGTGCCAGCAGCTTCGCGGGTGGGACTGAAGCTTTCTTT. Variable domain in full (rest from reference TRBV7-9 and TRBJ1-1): DTGVSQNPRHKITKRGQNVTFRCDPISEHNRLYWYRQTLGQGPEFLTYFQNEAQLEKSRLLSDRFSAERPKGSFSTLEIQRTEQGDSAMYLCASSFAGGTEAFFGQGTRLTVV.

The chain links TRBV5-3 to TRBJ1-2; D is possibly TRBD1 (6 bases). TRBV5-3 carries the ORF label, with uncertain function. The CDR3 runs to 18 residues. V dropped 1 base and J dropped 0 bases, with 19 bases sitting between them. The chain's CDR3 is CARSLRDIQPPANYGYTF. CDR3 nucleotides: TGTGCCAGAAGCTTGCGGGACATACAACCACCTGCTAACTATGGCTACACCTTC.

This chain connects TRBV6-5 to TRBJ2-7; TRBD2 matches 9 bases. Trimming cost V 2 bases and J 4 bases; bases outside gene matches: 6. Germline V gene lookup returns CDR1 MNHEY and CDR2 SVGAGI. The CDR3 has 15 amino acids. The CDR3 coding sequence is TGTGCCAGCAGTTACCGAGGACTAGCGCCGTACGAGCAGTACTTC. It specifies CASSYRGLAPYEQYF.

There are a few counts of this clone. The DNA for the CDR3 is TGCGCCAGCAGCTACGACAACTCTGGAAACACCATATATTTT. Residues: CASSYDNSGNTIYF. The rearrangement uses TRBV5-1 and TRBJ1-3; D gene unclear. CDR3 size: 14 residues. V was trimmed by 3 bases and J by 0 bases, leaving 7 bases between them. Per the germline V gene, CDR1 is SGHRS and CDR2 is YFSETQ.

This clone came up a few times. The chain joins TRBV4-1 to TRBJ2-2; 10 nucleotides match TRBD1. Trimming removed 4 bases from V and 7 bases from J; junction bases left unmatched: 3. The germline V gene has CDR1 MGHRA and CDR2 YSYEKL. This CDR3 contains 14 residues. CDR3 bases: TGCGCCAGCAGCCCGGGACAGGGGAACGGGGAGCTGTTTTTT. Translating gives CASSPGQGNGELFF.

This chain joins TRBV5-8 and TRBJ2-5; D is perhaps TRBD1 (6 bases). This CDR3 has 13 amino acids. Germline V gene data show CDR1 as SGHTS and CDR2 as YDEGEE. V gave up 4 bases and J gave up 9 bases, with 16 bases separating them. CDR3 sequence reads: CASSVQGFGPQYF. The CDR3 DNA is TGTGCCAGCAGCGTACAGGGTTTTGGTCCCCAGTACTTC. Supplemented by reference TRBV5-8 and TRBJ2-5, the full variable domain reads EAGVTQSPTHLIKTRGQQATLRCSPISGHTSVYWYQQALGLGLQFLLWYDEGEERNRGNFPPRFSGRQFPNYSSELNVNALELEDSALYLCASSVQGFGPQYFGPGTRLLVL.

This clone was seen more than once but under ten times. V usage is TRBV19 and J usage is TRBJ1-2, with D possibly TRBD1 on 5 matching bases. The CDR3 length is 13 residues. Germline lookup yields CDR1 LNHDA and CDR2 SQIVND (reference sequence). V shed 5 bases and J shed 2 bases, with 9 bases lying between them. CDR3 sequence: CASSLQVNYGYTF. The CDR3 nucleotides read TGTGCCAGTAGTTTACAGGTCAACTATGGCTACACCTTC. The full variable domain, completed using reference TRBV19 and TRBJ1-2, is DGGITQSPKYLFRKEGQNVTLSCEQNLNHDAMYWYRQDPGQGLRLIYYSQIVNDFQKGDIAEGYSVSREKKESFPLTVTSAQKNPTAFYLCASSLQVNYGYTFGSGTRLTVV.

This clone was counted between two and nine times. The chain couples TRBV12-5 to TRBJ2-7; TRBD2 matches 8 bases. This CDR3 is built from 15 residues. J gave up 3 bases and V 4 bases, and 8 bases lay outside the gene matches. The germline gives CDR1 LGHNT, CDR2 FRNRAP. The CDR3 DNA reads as TGTGCTAGTGGTTCAACTCGGGGGGGAGGCTACGAGCAGTACTTC. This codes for CASGSTRGGGYEQYF.

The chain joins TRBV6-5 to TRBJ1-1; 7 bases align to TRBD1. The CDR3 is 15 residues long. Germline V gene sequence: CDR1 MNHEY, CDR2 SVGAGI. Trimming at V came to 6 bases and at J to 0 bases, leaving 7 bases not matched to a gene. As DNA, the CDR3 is TGTGCCAGCAGAGGACAGGCGGGTATGAACACTGAAGCTTTCTTT. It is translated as CASRGQAGMNTEAFF.

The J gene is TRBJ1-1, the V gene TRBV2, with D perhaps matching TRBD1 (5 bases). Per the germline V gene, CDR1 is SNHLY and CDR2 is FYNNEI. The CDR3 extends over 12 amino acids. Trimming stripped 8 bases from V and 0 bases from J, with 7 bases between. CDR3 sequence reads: CASFRVNTEAFF. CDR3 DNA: TGTGCCAGCTTCAGGGTGAACACTGAAGCTTTCTTT.

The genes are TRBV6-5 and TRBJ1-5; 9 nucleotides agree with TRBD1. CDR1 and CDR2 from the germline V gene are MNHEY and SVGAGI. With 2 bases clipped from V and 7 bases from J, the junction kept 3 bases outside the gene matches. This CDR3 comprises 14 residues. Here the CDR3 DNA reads TGTGCCAGCAGTTACGGACAGGGGACCCAGCCCCAGCATTTT. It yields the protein CASSYGQGTQPQHF.

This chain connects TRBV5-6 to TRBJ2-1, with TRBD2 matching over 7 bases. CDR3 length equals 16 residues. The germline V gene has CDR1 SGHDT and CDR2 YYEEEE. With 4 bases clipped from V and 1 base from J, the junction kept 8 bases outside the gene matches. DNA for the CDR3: TGTGCCAGCAGCCGCGGGGGAAAGGGGTCCTACAATGAGCAGTTCTTC. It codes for CASSRGGKGSYNEQFF.